The sequence of this T cell receptor beta chain was determined in a study of memory CD4+ T cells and cytomegalovirus serostatus. Whole-study findings and limits: A US-trained random forest predicted CMV serostatus with median AUC approximately 0.9.

This clone was found once. What it recognizes is unknown. Assay: immunoSEQ multiplex PCR; the TCRdb copy retains only in-frame clones and omits some. The sample contains 45,000 to 70,000 clones, 82% of which appear only once. Single viable CD3+CD4+CD8-CD45RO+ cells were sorted as the memory CD4+ T cells. The receptor was derived from an adult in good health and CMV-seronegative. Some clones in this sample may be carry-over from other donors' samples. The sequenced sample was memory CD4+ T cells from blood.

In nucleotides, the CDR3 is TGTGCCAGCAGTTTATATGTTTTATCTAGACCCTACAATGAGCAGTTCTTC. It translates to CASSLYVLSRPYNEQFF. The V call is TRBV28, the J call TRBJ2-1; unclear D gene. V was shortened by 1 base and J by 2 bases, with 15 bases between the two germline ends. Germline V gene data show CDR1 as MDHEN and CDR2 as SYDVKM. The CDR3 totals 17 residues.